Below, one T cell receptor beta chain is given with its context. Produced via immunoSEQ multiplex PCR; TCRdb's table is partial and in-frame only. The data show about 2.4 million clones, approximately 92% seen once. This sample was included in a study of shared clonotypes between healthy human individuals. Turning to the study itself: Researchers assigned three CD4 naive, three CD4 memory, two CD8 naive and one CD8 memory plate to each donor.

The specimen sequenced was naive CD4+ T cells sorted from blood. The subset here: CD45RA+ positively selected. This sequence was found in a man younger than 35 in good health.

The CDR3 coding sequence is TGTGCCAGCAGCTTAAGCCCCCAGGAGTACACCGGGGAGCTGTTTTTT. This encodes CASSLSPQEYTGELFF. J is TRBJ2-2 and V is TRBV7-3; D unresolved. Trimming removed 1 base at V and 3 bases at J, with 12 bases between. The CDR3 is 16 amino acids. In germline, CDR1 is SGHTA, CDR2 FQGTGA.